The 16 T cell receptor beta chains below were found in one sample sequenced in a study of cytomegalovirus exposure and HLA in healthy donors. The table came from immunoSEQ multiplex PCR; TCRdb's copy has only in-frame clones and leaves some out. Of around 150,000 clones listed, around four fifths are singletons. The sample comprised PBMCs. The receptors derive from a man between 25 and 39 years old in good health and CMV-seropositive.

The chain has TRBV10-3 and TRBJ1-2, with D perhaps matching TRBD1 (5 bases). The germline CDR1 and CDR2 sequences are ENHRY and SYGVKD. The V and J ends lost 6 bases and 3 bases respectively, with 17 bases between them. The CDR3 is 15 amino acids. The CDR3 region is CAIRRFLGGDYGYTF. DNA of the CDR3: TGTGCCATCAGAAGATTTCTCGGGGGGGACTATGGCTACACCTTC.

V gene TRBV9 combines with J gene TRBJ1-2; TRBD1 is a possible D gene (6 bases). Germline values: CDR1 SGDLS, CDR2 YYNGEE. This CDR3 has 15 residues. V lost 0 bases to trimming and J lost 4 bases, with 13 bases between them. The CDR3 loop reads CASSVEDSWGYGYTF. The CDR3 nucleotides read TGTGCCAGCAGCGTAGAGGACAGCTGGGGCTATGGCTACACCTTC.

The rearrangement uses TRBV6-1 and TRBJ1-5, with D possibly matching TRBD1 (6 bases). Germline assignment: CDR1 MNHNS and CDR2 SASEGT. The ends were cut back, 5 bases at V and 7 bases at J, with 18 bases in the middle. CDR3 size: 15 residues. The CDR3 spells CASSRGWGGGQPQHF. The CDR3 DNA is TGTGCCAGCAGTCGTGGATGGGGGGGCGGACAGCCCCAGCATTTT.

Here the CDR3 DNA reads TGCGCCACAGGGTCTTACAATGAGCAGTTCTTC. It translates to CATGSYNEQFF. The V call is TRBV5-1, the J call TRBJ2-1; a possible D gene is TRBD1 (5 bases). The germline V gene has CDR1 SGHRS and CDR2 YFSETQ. The CDR3 consists of 11 residues. The V gene lost 9 bases and the J gene lost 4 bases, with 8 bases spanning the gap.

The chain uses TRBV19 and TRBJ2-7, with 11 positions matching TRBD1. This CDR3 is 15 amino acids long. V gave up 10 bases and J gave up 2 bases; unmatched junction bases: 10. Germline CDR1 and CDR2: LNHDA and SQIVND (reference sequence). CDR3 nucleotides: TGTGCCACCAGCCCCACGGGACAGGGGGCCTACGAGCAGTACTTC. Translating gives CATSPTGQGAYEQYF.

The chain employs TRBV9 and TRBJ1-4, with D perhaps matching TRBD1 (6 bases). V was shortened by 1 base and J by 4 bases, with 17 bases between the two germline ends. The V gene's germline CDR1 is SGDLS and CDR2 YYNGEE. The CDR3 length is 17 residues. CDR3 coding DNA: TGTGCCAGCAGCGTACTACCTCCGGGACAAATTAATGAAAAACTGTTTTTT. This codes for CASSVLPPGQINEKLFF. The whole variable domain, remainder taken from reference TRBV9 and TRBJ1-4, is DSGVTQTPKHLITATGQRVTLRCSPRSGDLSVYWYQQSLDQGLQFLIQYYNGEERAKGNILERFSAQQFPDLHSELNLSSLELGDSALYFCASSVLPPGQINEKLFFGSGTQLSVL.

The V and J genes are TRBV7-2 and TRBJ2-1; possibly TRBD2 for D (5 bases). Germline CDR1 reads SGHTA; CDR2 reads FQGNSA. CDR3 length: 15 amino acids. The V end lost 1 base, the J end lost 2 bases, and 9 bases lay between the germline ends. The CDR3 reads CASSLGSGTYNEQFF. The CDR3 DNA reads TGTGCCAGCAGCTTAGGGTCGGGGACCTACAATGAGCAGTTCTTC.

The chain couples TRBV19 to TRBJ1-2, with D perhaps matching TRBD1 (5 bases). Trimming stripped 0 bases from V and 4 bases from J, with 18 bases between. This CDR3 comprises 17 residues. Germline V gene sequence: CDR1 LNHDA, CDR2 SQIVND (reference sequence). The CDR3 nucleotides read TGTGCCAGTAGTATAGATCTCAGAAGGGGTCTTGTCTATGGCTACACCTTC. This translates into CASSIDLRRGLVYGYTF. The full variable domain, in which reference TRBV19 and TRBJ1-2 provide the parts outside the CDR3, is DGGITQSPKYLFRKEGQNVTLSCEQNLNHDAMYWYRQDPGQGLRLIYYSQIVNDFQKGDIAEGYSVSREKKESFPLTVTSAQKNPTAFYLCASSIDLRRGLVYGYTFGSGTRLTVV.

The CDR3 protein is CASSLRVGNTEAFF. The CDR3 nucleotides read TGTGCCAGCAGTCTGAGGGTTGGGAACACTGAAGCTTTCTTT. This sequence joins TRBV5-4 and TRBJ1-1; no clear D gene. The CDR3 runs to 14 residues. Per germline, CDR1 SGHNT and CDR2 YYREEE (reference sequence). V was pared by 5 bases and J by 1 base, with 12 bases between. The full variable domain, with the rest looked up from reference TRBV5-4 and TRBJ1-1, is ETGVTQSPTHLIKTRGQQVTLRCSSQSGHNTVSWYQQALGQGPQFIFQYYREEENGRGNFPPRFSGLQFPNYSSELNVNALELDDSALYLCASSLRVGNTEAFFGQGTRLTVV.

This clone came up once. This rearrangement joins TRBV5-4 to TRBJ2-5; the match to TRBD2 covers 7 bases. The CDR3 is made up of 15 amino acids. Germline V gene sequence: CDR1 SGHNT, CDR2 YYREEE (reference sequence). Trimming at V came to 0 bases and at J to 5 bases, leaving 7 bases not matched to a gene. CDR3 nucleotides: TGTGCCAGCAGCTTGGCCGGCCAGGGAGGGGAGACCCAGTACTTC. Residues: CASSLAGQGGETQYF.

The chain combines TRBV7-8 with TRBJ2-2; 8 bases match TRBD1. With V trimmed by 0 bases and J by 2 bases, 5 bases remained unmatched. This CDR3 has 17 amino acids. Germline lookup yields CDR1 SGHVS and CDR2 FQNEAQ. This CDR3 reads CASSLAMDRVNTGELFF. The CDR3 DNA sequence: TGTGCCAGCAGCTTAGCTATGGACAGGGTCAACACCGGGGAGCTGTTTTTT.

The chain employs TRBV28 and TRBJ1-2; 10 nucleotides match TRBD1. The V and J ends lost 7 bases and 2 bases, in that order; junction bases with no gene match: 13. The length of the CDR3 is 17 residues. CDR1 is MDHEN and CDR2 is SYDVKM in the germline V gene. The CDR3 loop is CASTLRLGQGSNYGYTF. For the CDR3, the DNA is TGTGCCAGCACCCTTCGGTTGGGACAGGGGTCCAACTATGGCTACACCTTC.

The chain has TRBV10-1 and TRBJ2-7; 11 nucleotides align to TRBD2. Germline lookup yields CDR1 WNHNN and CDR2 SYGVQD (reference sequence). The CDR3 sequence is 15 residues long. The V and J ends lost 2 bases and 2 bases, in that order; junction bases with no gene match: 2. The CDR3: CASSEKTSGAYEQYF. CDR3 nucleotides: TGCGCCAGCAGTGAGAAGACTAGCGGGGCCTACGAGCAGTACTTC.

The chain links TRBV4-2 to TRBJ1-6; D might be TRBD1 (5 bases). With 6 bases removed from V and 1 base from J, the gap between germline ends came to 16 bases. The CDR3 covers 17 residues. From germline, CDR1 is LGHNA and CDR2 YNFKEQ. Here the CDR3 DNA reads TGTGCCAGCAGTTTATCAGAGGACAAGTCCTATAATTCACCCCTCCACTTT. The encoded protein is CASSLSEDKSYNSPLHF.

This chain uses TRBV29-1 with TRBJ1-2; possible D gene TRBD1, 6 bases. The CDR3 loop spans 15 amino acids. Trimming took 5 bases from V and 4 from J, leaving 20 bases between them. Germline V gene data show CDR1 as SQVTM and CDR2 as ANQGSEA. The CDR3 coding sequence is TGCAGCGTTCGCGCGGCAGGGGCTATAGGCTATGGCTACACCTTC. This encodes CSVRAAGAIGYGYTF.

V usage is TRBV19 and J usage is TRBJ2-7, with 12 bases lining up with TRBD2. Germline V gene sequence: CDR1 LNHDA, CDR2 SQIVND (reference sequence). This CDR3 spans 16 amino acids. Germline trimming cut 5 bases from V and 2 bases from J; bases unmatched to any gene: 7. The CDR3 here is CASSVLPSGGAYEQYF. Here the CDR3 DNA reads TGTGCCAGTAGTGTCCTCCCTAGCGGGGGGGCCTACGAGCAGTACTTC.